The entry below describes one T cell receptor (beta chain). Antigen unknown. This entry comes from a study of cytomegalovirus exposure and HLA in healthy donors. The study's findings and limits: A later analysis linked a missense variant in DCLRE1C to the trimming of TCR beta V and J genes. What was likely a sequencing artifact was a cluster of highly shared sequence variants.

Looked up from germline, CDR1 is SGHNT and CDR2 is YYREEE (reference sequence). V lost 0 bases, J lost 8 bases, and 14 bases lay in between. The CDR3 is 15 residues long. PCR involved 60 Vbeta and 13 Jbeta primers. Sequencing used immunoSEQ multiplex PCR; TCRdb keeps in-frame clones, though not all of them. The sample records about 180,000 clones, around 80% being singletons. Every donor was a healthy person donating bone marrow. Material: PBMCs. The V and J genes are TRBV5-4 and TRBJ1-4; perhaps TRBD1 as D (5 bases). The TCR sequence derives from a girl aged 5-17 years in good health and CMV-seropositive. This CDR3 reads CASSLVGGSGEKLFF. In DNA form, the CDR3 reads TGTGCCAGCAGCTTGGTCGGGGGGTCTGGGGAAAAACTGTTTTTT.